Each of the 11 T cell receptor beta chains below was sequenced from the same sample in a study of control samples from healthy donors and cancer patients. Method: immunoSEQ multiplex PCR; TCRdb's copy keeps in-frame clones and lacks some. The table shows 170,000 or so clones, with roughly 92% occurring only once. Sequencing was carried out using blood. The receptor source for this set is a woman younger than 35 in good health.

The V gene is TRBV24-1, the J gene TRBJ2-5; 11 bases fit TRBD1. The CDR3 is made up of 16 amino acids. V lost 7 bases to trimming and J lost 1 base; unmatched junction nucleotides: 7. CDR1 KGHDR and CDR2 SFDVKD come from the germline V gene. CDR3: CATSGTGGPTQETQYF. CDR3 in DNA: TGTGCCACCAGCGGGACAGGGGGACCGACCCAAGAGACCCAGTACTTC.

The chain links TRBV5-6 to TRBJ2-7; 9 bases agree with TRBD1. Germline trimming cut 3 bases from V and 5 bases from J; bases unmatched to any gene: 6. The CDR3 is 14 residues long. The V gene's germline CDR1 is SGHDT and CDR2 YYEEEE. CDR3 sequence (DNA): TGTGCCAGCAGCTGGGGGACAGGGTTGGACGAGCAGTACTTC. This encodes CASSWGTGLDEQYF.

The V gene is TRBV6-5, the J gene TRBJ2-2; D not certain. Germline loops: CDR1 MNHEY, CDR2 SVGAGI. CDR3 length: 16 residues. V gave up 2 bases and J gave up 4 bases, with 14 bases separating them. The chain's CDR3 is CASSYDNPIGTGELFF. The CDR3 bases are TGTGCCAGCAGTTACGACAACCCCATTGGCACCGGGGAGCTGTTTTTT.

The rearrangement links TRBV11-2 to TRBJ2-7; D unresolved. Deletions cut 0 bases from V and 9 bases from J, with 9 bases between. CDR3 length: 12 residues. Germline lookup yields CDR1 SGHAT and CDR2 FQNNGV. CDR3 DNA sequence: TGTGCCAGCAGCTTAGATGGTCTAGGGCAGTACTTC. This sequence encodes CASSLDGLGQYF.

The chain links TRBV13 to TRBJ1-2; D ambiguous. The germline V gene has CDR1 PRHDT and CDR2 FYEKMQ (reference sequence). V dropped 0 bases and J dropped 1 base, with 9 bases sitting between them. The length of the CDR3 is 15 residues. The CDR3 sequence: CASSLGAGLNYGYTF. CDR3 DNA sequence: TGTGCCAGCAGCTTAGGCGCGGGCCTTAACTATGGCTACACCTTC.

The V gene is TRBV7-2, the J gene TRBJ1-1; 7 bases are shared with TRBD1. V shed 4 bases, J shed 4 bases, and the junction held 6 bases outside the gene matches. This CDR3 has 14 residues. Germline V gene data show CDR1 as SGHTA and CDR2 as FQGNSA. CDR3 nucleotides: TGTGCCAGCAGCTCCTTAGGGACAGTCACTGAAGCTTTCTTT. This encodes CASSSLGTVTEAFF.

This sequence joins TRBV6-5 and TRBJ1-1, with D perhaps matching TRBD1 (5 bases). Germline loops: CDR1 MNHEY, CDR2 SVGAGI. V was trimmed by 7 bases and J by 4 bases, leaving 16 bases between them. The length of the CDR3 is 14 residues. CDR3 nucleotide sequence: TGTGCCAGCAATAGGGGTGGGGTTGGCACTGAAGCTTTCTTT. This translates into CASNRGGVGTEAFF.

The chain is built from TRBV9 and TRBJ2-1, with D unresolved. Germline assignment: CDR1 SGDLS and CDR2 YYNGEE. Trimming left V 0 bases short and J 5 bases short, with 15 bases between. This CDR3 comprises 16 residues. CDR3: CASSVAPPDGHNEQFF. The CDR3 DNA is TGTGCCAGCAGCGTAGCCCCTCCGGACGGACACAATGAGCAGTTCTTC.

The chain uses TRBV7-2 and TRBJ1-2; no clear D. The CDR3 is 16 residues long. Looked up from germline, CDR1 is SGHTA and CDR2 is FQGNSA. V lost 0 bases and J lost 5, with 16 bases in between. The DNA for the CDR3 is TGTGCCAGCAGCTTAGCCACAGCTCCCCGAATTTATGGCTACACCTTC. Its translation: CASSLATAPRIYGYTF. Looking up the rest from reference TRBV7-2 and TRBJ1-2 gives the full variable domain: GAGVSQSPSNKVTEKGKDVELRCDPISGHTALYWYRQSLGQGLEFLIYFQGNSAPDKSGLPSDRFSAERTGGSVSTLTIQRTQQEDSAVYLCASSLATAPRIYGYTFGSGTRLTVV.

The rearrangement joins TRBV5-8 to TRBJ2-3; the match to TRBD1 covers 7 bases. From germline, CDR1 is SGHTS and CDR2 YDEGEE. J lost 6 bases, V lost 5 bases, and 12 bases had no gene match. CDR3 length: 15 amino acids. The CDR3 bases are TGTGCCAGCAGTTTCCCACTGACCAGGGGGGATACGCAGTATTTT. Amino acid sequence: CASSFPLTRGDTQYF.

This clone has a single count. The chain links TRBV5-1 to TRBJ1-2, with a possible D match to TRBD1 (6 bases). CDR3 length equals 18 residues. Per germline, CDR1 SGHRS and CDR2 YFSETQ. Trimming cost V 0 bases and J 3 bases, with 21 bases left between them. The CDR3 sequence: CASSLALWGRGDDYGYTF. CDR3 coding DNA: TGCGCCAGCAGCTTGGCTCTATGGGGCAGGGGAGACGACTATGGCTACACCTTC.